The sequence of this TCR beta chain was determined in a study of CD8 T cells in ankylosing spondylitis. This clonotype was counted at least ten times. By quantitative 5'-RACE with molecular barcodes, the TCR beta libraries were made. TCRdb re-analysed the 5' RACE reads in MiXCR, keeping a single row per CDR3 protein. This sample has 100,000 to 150,000 distinct CDR3 sequences; over 7% occur once, and the top ten carry about 3.6%. Sequenced input: blood, either unsorted or a sorted T cell fraction (not recorded which). This receptor was identified in a male donor with ankylosing spondylitis or in good health (not recorded which).

The CDR3 nucleotides read TGCAGTGCTAGTTTTTCCATGAGCAATCAGCCCCAGCATTTT. Its protein is CSASFSMSNQPQHF. The chain has TRBV20-1 and TRBJ1-5; D is uncertain. Germline V gives CDR1 DFQATT, CDR2 SNEGSKA (reference sequence). The CDR3 is made up of 14 amino acids. V was clipped by 3 bases and J by 1 base, with 10 bases between them.